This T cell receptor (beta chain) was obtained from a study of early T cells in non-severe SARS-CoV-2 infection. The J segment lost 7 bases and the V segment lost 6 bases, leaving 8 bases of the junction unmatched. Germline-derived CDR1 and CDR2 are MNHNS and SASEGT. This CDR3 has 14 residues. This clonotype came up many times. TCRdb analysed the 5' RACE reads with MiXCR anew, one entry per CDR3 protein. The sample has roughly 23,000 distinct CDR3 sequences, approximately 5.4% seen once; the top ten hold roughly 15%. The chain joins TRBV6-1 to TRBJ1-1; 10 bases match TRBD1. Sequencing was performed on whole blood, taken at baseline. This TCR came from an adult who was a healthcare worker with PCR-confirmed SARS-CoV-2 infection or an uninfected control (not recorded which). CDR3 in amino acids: CASRMTGGTIEAFF. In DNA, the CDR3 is TGTGCCAGCAGGATGACAGGGGGCACGATTGAAGCTTTCTTT.